One and the same sample provided the 3 T cell receptor beta chains below, sequenced in a study of neurological immune-mediated disorders. MiXCR, applied by TCRdb to the 5' RACE reads, yields one record per CDR3 protein. Counted here are tens of thousands of distinct CDR3 sequences, roughly 4.5% occurring once; the ten biggest clones make up 5% to 6%. Described time point: longitudinal time-point 3. The specimen sequenced was PBMCs. These TCRs come from a woman aged 55-70 years with multiple sclerosis.

This clonotype was seen repeatedly, ten times or more. The chain carries TRBV2 and TRBJ2-5; tentatively, D is TRBD2 (6 bases). The CDR3 spans 13 residues. The V end lost 5 bases, the J end lost 2 bases, and 9 bases lay between the germline ends. From germline, CDR1 is SNHLY and CDR2 FYNNEI. CDR3 coding DNA: TGTGCCAGCAGTAAGGAGGGTCAAGAGACCCAGTACTTC. It translates to CASSKEGQETQYF.

This clonotype was detected ten times or more. This chain connects TRBV10-3 to TRBJ2-1, with 8 bases fitting TRBD1. Trimming at V came to 10 bases and at J to 4 bases, leaving 9 bases not matched to a gene. The germline V gene has CDR1 ENHRY and CDR2 SYGVKD. This CDR3 is 14 amino acids long. CDR3 loop: CATLGQGFYNEQFF. Written as DNA, the CDR3 is TGTGCCACCCTAGGACAGGGCTTTTACAATGAGCAGTTCTTC.

Many counts were recorded for this clonotype. The rearrangement joins TRBV6-6 to TRBJ1-6; tentative D call: TRBD1 (5 bases). Germline-derived CDR1 and CDR2 are MNHNY and SVGAGI (reference sequence). V lost 6 bases to trimming and J lost 10 bases, with 13 bases between them. The CDR3 runs to 13 residues. The CDR3 loop is CASSRPGGSPLHF. In DNA form, the CDR3 reads TGTGCCAGCAGCCGCCCGGGGGGATCACCCCTCCACTTT.